The clone carrying this T cell receptor beta chain was recorded many times. Its cognate antigen is unknown. This entry comes from a study of blood T cells in healthy people across ages. Study results and caveats: Roughly linear age-related decline in beta diversity appeared, significant by age 40.

The authors ran a second PCR of about 7 to 12 cycles using a sample-barcoded 5' primer and a J-beta primer mix. MiXCR was run by TCRdb on the 5' RACE reads, yielding one entry per CDR3 protein. In the table there are 920,000 or so distinct CDR3 sequences, around 43% of which are singletons. Extracted total RNA amounted to at least 5 micrograms for each sample. The sequenced sample consisted of blood. The receptor comes from a woman in her sixties or seventies in good health.

The CDR3: CASSLLGGNEQFF. CDR3 in DNA: TGTGCCAGCAGTCTCCTCGGGGGAAATGAGCAGTTCTTC. The J gene is TRBJ2-1, the V gene TRBV11-2, with D perhaps TRBD2 (6 bases). Germline CDR1 SGHAT, CDR2 FQNNGV. With 6 bases removed from V and 7 bases from J, the gap between germline ends came to 13 bases. There are 13 residues in the CDR3.